This T cell receptor (beta chain) emerged from a study of glioma-infiltrating T cells after dendritic cell vaccination. Whole-study context: Monocyte-derived dendritic cells, cultured 6 to 7 days with IL-4 and GM-CSF, were pulsed with autologous tumor lysate.

The CDR3 runs 16 residues. The ends were cut back, 3 bases at V and 3 bases at J, with 17 bases in the middle. Germline CDR1 and CDR2: SGHVS and FNYEAQ. The PCR used 60 V beta and 13 J beta primers. Generated by immunoSEQ multiplex PCR, the TCRdb table keeps only in-frame clones and is missing some. The table includes about 95,000 clones, 85% detected once. Only patients with spare fresh-frozen tumor and over two years of follow-up were included. The clonotype originates from a human donor with glioblastoma. This sample comprised blood, obtained before dendritic cell vaccination. V usage is TRBV7-6 and J usage is TRBJ1-1, with D possibly being TRBD1 (5 bases). The CDR3 is CASSFLQGERDTEAFF. The CDR3 DNA reads as TGTGCCAGCAGCTTTCTCCAGGGCGAGCGTGACACTGAAGCTTTCTTT.